The 17 T cell receptor beta chains below all came from one sample that was sequenced in a study of cytomegalovirus exposure and HLA in healthy donors. Vbeta (60) and Jbeta (13) primers were used in the PCR. Repertoires were generated with immunoSEQ multiplex PCR, while TCRdb's copy carries only in-frame clones and drops some. The sample consists of 110,000 to 150,000 clones, less than 85% of them appearing once. The sequenced sample was PBMCs. The receptors were gathered from a man younger than 35 in good health and CMV-seropositive.

CDR3 region: CASSLGPGTGELFF. CDR3 nucleotides: TGTGCCAGCAGCCTGGGTCCGGGCACCGGGGAGCTGTTTTTT. J is TRBJ2-2 and V is TRBV7-2; no clear D gene. Trimming removed 5 bases at V and 4 bases at J, with 11 bases between. Germline assignment: CDR1 SGHTA and CDR2 FQGNSA. The CDR3 runs 14 residues.

This rearrangement joins TRBV11-2 to TRBJ2-2; 13 bases match TRBD2. This CDR3 spans 16 amino acids. J lost 6 bases, V lost 4 bases, and 5 bases had no gene match. CDR1 SGHAT and CDR2 FQNNGV come from the germline V gene. CDR3 bases: TGTGCCAGCAGCTCTTGGACTAGCGGGAGCGCCGGGGAGCTGTTTTTT. Translation: CASSSWTSGSAGELFF.

The CDR3 loop is CATVADTQYF. The DNA of the CDR3 is TGTGCCACCGTCGCAGATACGCAGTATTTT. The chain is built from TRBV6-5 and TRBJ2-3; D not certain. Germline CDR1 and CDR2: MNHEY and SVGAGI. CDR3 length: 10 amino acids. V gave up 10 bases and J gave up 4 bases, with 6 bases separating them.

J is TRBJ2-3 and V is TRBV4-2; no reliable D call. Germline V gene data show CDR1 as LGHNA and CDR2 as YNFKEQ. Deletions cut 3 bases from V and 4 bases from J, with 11 bases between. CDR3 length equals 14 residues. CDR3 in DNA: TGTGCCAGCAGCCATGAAGGTCAGGCAGATACGCAGTATTTT. Protein: CASSHEGQADTQYF.

The chain recombines TRBV11-2 with TRBJ2-7; D is unresolved. The CDR3 sequence is 12 residues long. Germline CDR1 SGHAT, CDR2 FQNNGV. V was clipped by 3 bases and J by 3 bases, with 6 bases between them. CDR3 nucleotides: TGTGCCAGCAGCTTGGGCCGCTACGAGCAGTACTTC. Protein sequence: CASSLGRYEQYF.

The genes are TRBV4-1 and TRBJ2-7, with D possibly TRBD1 on 6 matching bases. The germline V gene has CDR1 MGHRA and CDR2 YSYEKL. The CDR3 is 17 residues long. V lost 1 base, J lost 5 bases, and 21 bases lay in between. CDR3 region: CASSQGSALLGGNEQYF. CDR3 in DNA: TGCGCCAGCAGCCAAGGGTCGGCCCTCCTTGGGGGCAACGAGCAGTACTTC.

The genes are TRBV5-1 and TRBJ2-2, with D possibly TRBD2 on 6 matching bases. CDR3 length: 14 residues. V dropped 4 bases and J dropped 4 bases, with 11 bases sitting between them. The germline V gene has CDR1 SGHRS and CDR2 YFSETQ. The CDR3 sequence is CASSLTRSTGELFF. The CDR3 nucleotides are TGCGCCAGCAGCCTGACTAGGAGCACCGGGGAGCTGTTTTTT.

The chain carries TRBV10-3 and TRBJ1-1; D possibly corresponds to TRBD1 (5 bases). Germline CDR1 is ENHRY and CDR2 is SYGVKD. Trimming pared 5 bases from V and 1 base from J, leaving 8 bases between. This CDR3 region has 13 residues. CDR3 DNA: TGTGCCATCAGTAATACAGGGAACACTGAAGCTTTCTTT. It encodes CAISNTGNTEAFF.

The gene calls are TRBV23-1 and TRBJ2-5; 7 bases line up with TRBD1. The better agreement between TRBJ2-7 and the DNA end casts doubt on the J call. Being an ORF, TRBV23-1 has a function that is uncertain. The CDR3 sequence is 15 residues long. CDR3 bases: TGCGCCAGCAGTCAATTGAAGGGGGCGCCCCACGAGCAGTACTTC. Its translation is CASSQLKGAPHEQYF.

The genes are TRBV25-1 and TRBJ1-2; D call uncertain. Germline assignment: CDR1 MGHDK and CDR2 SYGVNS. The CDR3 spans 12 residues. Between the trimmed V and J ends, which lost 7 bases and 1 base, there was a span of 7 bases. CDR3 sequence: CASTLINYGYTF. For the CDR3, the DNA is TGTGCCAGCACTCTTATTAACTATGGCTACACCTTC.

This sequence joins TRBV10-3 and TRBJ2-1; a weak D match, TRBD2 (5 bases). Germline V gene data show CDR1 as ENHRY and CDR2 as SYGVKD. The CDR3 totals 14 residues. The V and J ends lost 3 bases and 8 bases respectively, with 14 bases between them. In nucleotides, the CDR3 is TGTGCCATCAGTGACGGGGTTCGTCTCGATGAGCAGTTCTTC. Translation: CAISDGVRLDEQFF.

This chain connects TRBV7-2 to TRBJ1-6; 9 positions agree with TRBD1. Germline CDR1 and CDR2: SGHTA and FQGNSA. CDR3 length: 16 residues. Trimming cost V 4 bases and J 8 bases; bases outside gene matches: 9. The CDR3 DNA is TGTGCCAGCAGCTCCTACGGGACAGGGCCGGATTCACCCCTCCACTTT. Translated: CASSSYGTGPDSPLHF. The full variable domain, its missing parts supplied by reference TRBV7-2 and TRBJ1-6, is GAGVSQSPSNKVTEKGKDVELRCDPISGHTALYWYRQSLGQGLEFLIYFQGNSAPDKSGLPSDRFSAERTGGSVSTLTIQRTQQEDSAVYLCASSSYGTGPDSPLHFGNGTRLTVT.

This clone was seen more than once but under ten times. Here the CDR3 DNA reads TGTGCCAGCAGCCCTACGAGGGGCAATCAGCCCCAGCATTTT. Its protein product is CASSPTRGNQPQHF. The chain has TRBV7-6 and TRBJ1-5, with D hard to call. Germline loops: CDR1 SGHVS, CDR2 FNYEAQ. Between the trimmed V and J ends, which lost 5 bases and 2 bases, there was a span of 10 bases. The CDR3 is made up of 14 amino acids. Together with reference TRBV7-6 and TRBJ1-5, the CDR3 gives the full variable domain: GAGVSQSPRYKVTKRGQDVALRCDPISGHVSLYWYRQALGQGPEFLTYFNYEAQQDKSGLPNDRFSAERPEGSISTLTIQRTEQRDSAMYRCASSPTRGNQPQHFGDGTRLSIL.

The V and J genes are TRBV6-1 and TRBJ2-7; D call uncertain. Germline V gives CDR1 MNHNS, CDR2 SASEGT. The CDR3 has 14 amino acids. The germline V and J ends were trimmed by 7 bases and 3 bases, with 16 bases remaining between them. CDR3 bases: TGTGCCAGCAATACACCACATTACAGCTACGAGCAGTACTTC. Translated, it gives CASNTPHYSYEQYF.

The chain uses TRBV5-6 and TRBJ2-7; D perhaps matches TRBD2 (5 bases). Per germline, CDR1 SGHDT and CDR2 YYEEEE. This CDR3 region has 13 residues. The V end was cut by 4 bases, the J end by 1 base, with 9 bases between. The CDR3 coding sequence is TGTGCCAGCAGCCAGAGGGAGTCCTACGAGCAGTACTTC. It translates to CASSQRESYEQYF.

With respect to this clone: Other DNA sequences of this sample code for an identical CDR3. The chain recombines TRBV7-9 with TRBJ1-2, with 8 bases aligning to TRBD1. This CDR3 region has 13 residues. The germline V gene encodes CDR1 SEHNR and CDR2 FQNEAQ (reference sequence). The V segment lost 5 bases and the J segment 7 bases; nucleotides outside the gene matches: 6. The CDR3 protein is CASSPTGGGGYTF. As DNA, the CDR3 is TGTGCCAGCAGCCCAACAGGGGGGGGTGGCTACACCTTC.

The chain employs TRBV7-2 and TRBJ1-1; TRBD1 matches at 8 bases. The V gene's germline CDR1 is SGHTA and CDR2 FQGNSA. The CDR3 contains 14 residues. Trimming took 6 bases from V and 1 from J; bases not matched to a gene: 4. CDR3 residues: CASSYTGGNTEAFF. CDR3 DNA: TGTGCCAGCAGTTATACAGGGGGGAACACTGAAGCTTTCTTT.